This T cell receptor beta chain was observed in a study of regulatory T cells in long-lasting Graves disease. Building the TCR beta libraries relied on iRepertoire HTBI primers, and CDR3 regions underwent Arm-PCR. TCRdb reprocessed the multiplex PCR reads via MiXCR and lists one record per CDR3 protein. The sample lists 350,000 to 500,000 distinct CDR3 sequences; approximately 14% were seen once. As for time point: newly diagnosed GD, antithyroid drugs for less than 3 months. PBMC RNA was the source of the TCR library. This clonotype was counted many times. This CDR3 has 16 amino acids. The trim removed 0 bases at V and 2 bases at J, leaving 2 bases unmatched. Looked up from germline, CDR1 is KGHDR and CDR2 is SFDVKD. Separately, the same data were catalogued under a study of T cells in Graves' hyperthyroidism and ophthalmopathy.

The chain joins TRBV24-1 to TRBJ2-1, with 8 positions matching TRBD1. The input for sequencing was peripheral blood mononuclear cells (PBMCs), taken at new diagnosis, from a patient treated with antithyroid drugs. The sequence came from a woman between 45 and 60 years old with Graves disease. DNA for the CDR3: TGTGCCACCAGTGATTTGGAGACAGGGGCCTACAATGAGCAGTTCTTC. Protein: CATSDLETGAYNEQFF.